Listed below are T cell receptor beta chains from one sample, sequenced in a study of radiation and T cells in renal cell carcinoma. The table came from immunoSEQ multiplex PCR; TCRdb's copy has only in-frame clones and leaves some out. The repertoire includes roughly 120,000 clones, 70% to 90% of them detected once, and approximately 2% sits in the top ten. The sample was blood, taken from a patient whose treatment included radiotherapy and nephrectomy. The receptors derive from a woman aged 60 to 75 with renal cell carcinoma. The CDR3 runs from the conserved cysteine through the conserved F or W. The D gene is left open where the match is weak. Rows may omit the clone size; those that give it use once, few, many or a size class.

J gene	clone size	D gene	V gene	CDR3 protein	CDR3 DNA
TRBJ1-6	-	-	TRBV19	CASSMGANSPLHF	TGTGCCAGTAGTATGGGGGCGAATTCACCCCTCCACTTT
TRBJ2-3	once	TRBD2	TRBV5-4	CASSWLGPRLAGSTDTQYF	TGTGCCAGCAGCTGGCTGGGCCCAAGACTAGCGGGGAGCACAGATACGCAGTATTTT
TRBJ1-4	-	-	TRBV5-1	CASSLGATNEKLFF	TGCGCCAGCAGCTTGGGGGCAACTAATGAAAAACTGTTTTTT
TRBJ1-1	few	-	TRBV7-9	CASSFSQGNTEAFF	TGTGCCAGCAGCTTTTCACAGGGGAACACTGAAGCTTTCTTT
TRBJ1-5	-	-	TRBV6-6	CASSHDSSFYQPQHF	TGTGCCAGCAGTCACGACAGTTCTTTTTATCAGCCCCAGCATTTT
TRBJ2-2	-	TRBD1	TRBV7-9	CASGGQVNVVATGELFF	TGTGCCAGCGGAGGACAGGTGAATGTAGTCGCCACCGGGGAGCTGTTTTTT
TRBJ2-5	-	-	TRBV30	CAWSLWRETQYF	TGTGCCTGGAGTTTGTGGCGGGAGACCCAGTACTTC
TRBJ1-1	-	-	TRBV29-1	CSVEAHPTGTEAFF	TGCAGCGTTGAAGCCCACCCGACGGGCACTGAAGCTTTCTTT
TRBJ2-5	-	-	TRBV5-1	CASRAGPTQYF	TGCGCCAGCAGAGCCGGGCCGACCCAGTACTTC
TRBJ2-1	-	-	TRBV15	CATSLGYNNEQFF	TGTGCCACCTCCTTGGGCTATAACAATGAGCAGTTCTTC
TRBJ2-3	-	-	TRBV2	CASRTRSSTDTQYF	TGTGCCAGCAGGACTAGGTCAAGCACAGATACGCAGTATTTT
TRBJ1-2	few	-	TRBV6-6	CASSYDRTGGYTF	TGTGCCAGCAGTTACGACAGAACTGGAGGCTACACCTTC
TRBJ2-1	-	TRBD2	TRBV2	CASRALAGTNNEQFF	TGTGCCAGCAGGGCACTAGCGGGAACAAACAATGAGCAGTTCTTC
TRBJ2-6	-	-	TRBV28	CASESSGANVLTF	TGTGCCAGCGAGAGCTCTGGGGCCAACGTCCTGACTTTC
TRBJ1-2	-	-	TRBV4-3	CASSQDRSSNYGYTF	TGCGCCAGCAGCCAAGATCGGTCCTCTAACTATGGCTACACCTTC
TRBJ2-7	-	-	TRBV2	CASSVARPYEQYF	TGTGCCAGCAGTGTCGCACGACCCTACGAGCAGTACTTC
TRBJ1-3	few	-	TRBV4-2	CASSQDISGNTIYF	TGTGCCAGCAGCCAGGACATCTCTGGAAACACCATATATTTT
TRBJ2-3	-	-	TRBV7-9	CASSLLAAVNTDTQYF	TGTGCCAGCAGCTTGCTAGCAGCGGTGAACACAGATACGCAGTATTTT
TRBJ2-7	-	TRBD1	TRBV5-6	CASSTGTGNEQYF	TGTGCCAGCAGTACCGGGACAGGGAACGAGCAGTACTTC
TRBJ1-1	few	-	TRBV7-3	CASSSQQGSEAFF	TGTGCCAGCAGCTCCCAACAGGGTTCTGAAGCTTTCTTT
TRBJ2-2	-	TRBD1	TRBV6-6	CASHRGQVYTGELFF	TGTGCCAGCCATCGTGGACAGGTTTACACCGGGGAGCTGTTTTTT
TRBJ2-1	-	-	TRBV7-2	CASRTGQTINEQFF	TGTGCCAGCCGAACAGGACAGACGATAAATGAGCAGTTCTTC
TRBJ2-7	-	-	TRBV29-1	CTLGSYEQYF	TGCACCTTAGGTTCCTACGAGCAGTACTTC
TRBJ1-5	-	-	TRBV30	CAWSAARDRPQHF	TGTGCCTGGAGTGCAGCCCGGGATCGGCCCCAGCATTTT
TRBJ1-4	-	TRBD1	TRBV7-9	CASSQRTGGEKLFF	TGTGCCAGCAGCCAACGGACAGGGGGCGAAAAACTGTTTTTT
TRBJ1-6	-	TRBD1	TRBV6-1	CASSEAGRRGADNSPLHF	TGTGCCAGCAGTGAAGCCGGTCGCAGGGGGGCCGATAATTCACCCCTCCACTTT
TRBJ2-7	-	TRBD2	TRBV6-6	CASSTYGGGSEQYF	TGTGCCAGCAGTACATATGGGGGGGGGAGCGAGCAGTACTTC
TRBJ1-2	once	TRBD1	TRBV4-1	CASSRRTGNARYYGYTF	TGCGCCAGCAGCCGCCGGACAGGCAACGCACGTTACTATGGCTACACCTTC
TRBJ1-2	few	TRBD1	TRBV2	CASSDYTGGKWSYTF	TGTGCCAGCAGTGACTACACAGGGGGAAAGTGGAGCTACACCTTC
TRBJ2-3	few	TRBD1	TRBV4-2	CASSQEGQGASNTQYF	TGTGCCAGCAGCCAAGAAGGACAGGGGGCCTCAAATACGCAGTATTTT
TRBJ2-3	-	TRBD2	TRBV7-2	CASSLTSGSSDTQYF	TGTGCCAGCAGCTTAACTAGCGGGAGTTCTGATACGCAGTATTTT
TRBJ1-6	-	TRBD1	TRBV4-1	CASSLAGGTGGAEYNSPLHF	TGCGCCAGCAGCCTTGCTGGGGGGACAGGGGGCGCTGAGTATAATTCACCCCTCCACTTT
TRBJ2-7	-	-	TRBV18	CASSPGQPYEQYF	TGTGCCAGCTCACCAGGACAGCCCTACGAGCAGTACTTC
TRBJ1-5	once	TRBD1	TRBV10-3	CAISSGTEESQPQHF	TGTGCCATCAGCTCCGGGACAGAAGAAAGTCAGCCCCAGCATTTT
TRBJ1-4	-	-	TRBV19	CASSTDSPGEKLFF	TGTGCCAGTAGTACAGACAGCCCCGGTGAAAAACTGTTTTTT
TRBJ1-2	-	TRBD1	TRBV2	CASRGQGEVNGYTF	TGTGCCAGCAGGGGACAGGGAGAAGTGAATGGCTACACCTTC
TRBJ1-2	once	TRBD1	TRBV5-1	CASTQGAGGEYGYTF	TGCGCCAGCACCCAAGGTGCAGGGGGCGAGTATGGCTACACCTTC
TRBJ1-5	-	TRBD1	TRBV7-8	CASSLPPGTETGQPQHF	TGTGCCAGCAGCTTACCCCCCGGGACAGAAACGGGTCAGCCCCAGCATTTT
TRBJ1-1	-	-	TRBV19	CASSKRIGSLHGRGTEAFF	TGTGCCAGTAGCAAAAGGATAGGTTCTCTTCACGGGAGAGGGACTGAAGCTTTCTTT
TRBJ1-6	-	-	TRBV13	CASSPGVGNSPLHF	TGTGCCAGCAGCCCGGGGGTAGGGAATTCACCCCTCCACTTT
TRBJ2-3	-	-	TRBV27	CASSLSTAGTDTQYF	TGTGCCAGCAGTTTATCGACCGCGGGGACAGATACGCAGTATTTT
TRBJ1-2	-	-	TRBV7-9	CASSPLGSANYGYTF	TGTGCCAGCAGCCCCCTGGGCAGCGCTAACTATGGCTACACCTTC
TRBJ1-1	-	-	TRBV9	CASSVDGYMNTEAFF	TGTGCCAGCAGCGTAGATGGGTACATGAACACTGAAGCTTTCTTT
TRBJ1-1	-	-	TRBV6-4	CASSEGLHGAGPLVF	TGTGCCAGCAGTGAAGGACTCCACGGGGCGGGACCACTCGTCTTT
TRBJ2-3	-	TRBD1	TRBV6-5	CASSYGQGTSTDTQYF	TGTGCCAGCAGTTACGGACAGGGCACTAGCACAGATACGCAGTATTTT
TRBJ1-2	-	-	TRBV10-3	CAISPDLVGYTF	TGTGCCATCAGCCCCGACCTTGTTGGCTACACCTTC
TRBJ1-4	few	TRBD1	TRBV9	CASSEQGAFEKLFF	TGTGCCAGCAGCGAACAGGGGGCGTTCGAAAAACTGTTTTTT
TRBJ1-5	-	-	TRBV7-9	CASSLQGPQPQHF	TGTGCCAGCAGCCTACAGGGACCTCAGCCCCAGCATTTT
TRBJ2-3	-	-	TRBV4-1	CASSQLGFQPDTQYF	TGCGCCAGCAGCCAGTTGGGTTTCCAGCCGGATACGCAGTATTTT